This TCR beta chain is drawn from a study of T cell responses to AZD1222 COVID-19 vaccine. TCRdb's copy holds only in-frame clones and misses some; the assay was immunoSEQ multiplex PCR. The profile shows over 130,000 clones, about 92% of them singletons. V lost 5 bases and J 0 bases, leaving 8 bases between the germline ends. There are 13 residues in the CDR3. CDR1 is SQVTM, CDR2 ANQGSEA, per germline. This specimen was peripheral blood, taken 28 days after the second AZD1222 dose. The chain joins TRBV29-1 to TRBJ2-1; maybe TRBD1 (5 bases). The TCR was taken from an adult who received the AZD1222 COVID-19 vaccine. The CDR3 coding sequence is TGCAGCGTTCGGACATCCTCCTACAATGAGCAGTTCTTC. It specifies CSVRTSSYNEQFF.